Sequencing of this T cell receptor (beta chain) was carried out in a study of post-analysis software for immune sequencing data. On the study more broadly: As for disease course, relapsing-remitting, secondary progressive and progressive-relapsing multiple sclerosis were all included. Notes on the study in general: Controls' normalized Chao1 diversity significantly exceeded that of multiple sclerosis patients. F measure clustering grouped samples strongly by preparation batch. In patients, about 5 TRBV segments were more frequent than in controls, with TRBV5-6, TRBV5-1 and TRBV20-1 among them.

With regard to this clonotype: Its antigen is not known.

Trimming cost V 6 bases and J 6 bases; bases outside gene matches: 8. The CDR3 totals 14 residues. Unique molecular identifiers had been added to the TCR beta cDNA libraries. Input populations of about 0.95 to 10 million T cells gave rise to approximately 500,000 cDNA molecules. TCRdb processed the PCR reads anew with MiXCR; each CDR3 protein has one entry. The sample lists fewer than 900,000 distinct CDR3 sequences; 46% were seen once. Sequenced: blood. The TCR originated in a girl aged 10-17 years with multiple sclerosis. The chain uses TRBV12-3 or TRBV12-4 and TRBJ2-1; 7 positions agree with TRBD2. This CDR3 reads CASRGGSVSNEQFF. For the CDR3, the DNA is TGTGCCAGCAGGGGCGGGAGCGTTTCCAATGAGCAGTTCTTC.